This note documents a single T cell receptor beta chain sequence. Its target is not known. Germline CDR1 and CDR2: SGHDN and FVKESK. Between the trimmed V and J ends, which lost 5 bases and 3 bases, there was a span of 11 bases. This CDR3 is built from 14 residues. Treatment of the sample: some 20 received Ad26.COV2.S at low or high dose, single or two shots; about 5 received placebo; per-sample allocation not given. The study sampled participants on day 63 after the first vaccine or placebo injection. These data are taken from a study of Ad26.COV2.S vaccination and SARS-CoV-2 variants. Whole-study context: The COV1001 Ad26.COV2.S trial arm included the donor. Findings and limits, study-wide: Higher spike-specific TCR breadth was found in vaccine recipients than in placebo recipients. Overall T cell responses may have been underestimated by the analyses of TCR breadth and depth.

Measured with immunoSEQ multiplex PCR; TCRdb has only the in-frame clones, and not every one. Of 200,000 to 300,000 clones in the sample, 87% are singletons; the top ten hold 2.9%. This sample comprised peripheral blood, obtained in a trial of Ad26.COV2.S vaccine versus placebo. This chain uses TRBV14 with TRBJ2-4; D is uncertain. This clonotype originated in a person aged 18-60 years who received the Ad26.COV2.S COVID-19 vaccine or a placebo. The CDR3 DNA reads TGTGCCAGCAGCGCTTCGGCCAGCAAAAACATTCAGTACTTC. Encoded protein: CASSASASKNIQYF.